This T cell receptor beta chain came from a study of T cell responses to AZD1222 COVID-19 vaccine. Some clones are missing from TCRdb's copy, which holds only in-frame ones; the method was immunoSEQ multiplex PCR. The table lists some 150,000 clones, approximately 88% of them singletons, with around 2.2% in the top ten. Study conclusions and caveats: White British donors predominated, females outnumbered males, and clonal diversity was possibly underestimated.

This clone has only one observation. The antigen remains undetermined. The sample has other DNA sequences that encode this CDR3 too. V gave up 2 bases and J gave up 1 base; unmatched junction bases: 0. The V gene's germline CDR1 is SGDLS and CDR2 YYNGEE. The CDR3 spans 15 residues. The source is an adult in good health. The chain carries TRBV9 and TRBJ2-7, with 13 bases identical to TRBD2. Here the sequenced sample was peripheral blood, taken on day 0 of AZD1222 vaccination. CDR3 in DNA: TGTGCCAGCAGCGTGGGACTAGCGGGATCCTACGAGCAGTACTTC. Amino acid sequence: CASSVGLAGSYEQYF.